The 2 T cell receptor beta chains below all came from one sample that was sequenced in a study of control samples from healthy donors and cancer patients. Assay used: immunoSEQ multiplex PCR; TCRdb lists only in-frame clones, some missing. The data show 150,000 to 200,000 clones, roughly 89% seen once. The sample comprised blood. These receptors were taken from a woman between 45 and 65 years old in good health.

This clone was seen a handful of times. This chain uses TRBV30 with TRBJ2-3; 7 bases are shared with TRBD2. Germline lookup yields CDR1 GTSNPN and CDR2 SVGIG (reference sequence). Trimming removed 5 bases from V and 7 bases from J; junction bases left unmatched: 12. The CDR3 contains 14 residues. CDR3 sequence reads: CAWDDPGRGNTQYF. The CDR3, as DNA: TGTGCCTGGGATGACCCCGGGCGGGGGAATACGCAGTATTTT.

This chain joins TRBV4-3 and TRBJ2-2; D remains ambiguous. The germline gives CDR1 LGHNA, CDR2 YSLEER. This CDR3 region has 14 residues. V shed 0 bases and J shed 5 bases, with 7 bases lying between them. The CDR3, as DNA: TGCGCCAGCAGCCAAGAAGGGAAGACCGGGGAGCTGTTTTTT. It yields the protein CASSQEGKTGELFF.